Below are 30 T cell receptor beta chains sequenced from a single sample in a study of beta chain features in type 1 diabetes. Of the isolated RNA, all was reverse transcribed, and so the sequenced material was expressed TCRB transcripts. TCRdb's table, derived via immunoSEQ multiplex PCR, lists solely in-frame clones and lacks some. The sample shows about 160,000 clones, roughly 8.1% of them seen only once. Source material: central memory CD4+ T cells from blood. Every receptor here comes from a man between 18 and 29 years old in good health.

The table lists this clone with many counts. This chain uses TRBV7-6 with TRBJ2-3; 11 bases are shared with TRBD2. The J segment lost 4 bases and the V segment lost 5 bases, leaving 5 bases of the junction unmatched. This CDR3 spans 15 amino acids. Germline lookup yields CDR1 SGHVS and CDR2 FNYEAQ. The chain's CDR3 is CASSQLAGDADTQYF. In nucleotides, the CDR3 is TGTGCCAGCAGCCAACTAGCGGGGGATGCAGATACGCAGTATTTT.

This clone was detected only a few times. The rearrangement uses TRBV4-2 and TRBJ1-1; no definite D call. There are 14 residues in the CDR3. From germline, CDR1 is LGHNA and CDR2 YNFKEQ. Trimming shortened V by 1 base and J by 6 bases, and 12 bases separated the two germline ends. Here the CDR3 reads CASSQAWADSEAFF. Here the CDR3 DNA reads TGTGCCAGCAGCCAAGCCTGGGCAGATTCTGAAGCTTTCTTT.

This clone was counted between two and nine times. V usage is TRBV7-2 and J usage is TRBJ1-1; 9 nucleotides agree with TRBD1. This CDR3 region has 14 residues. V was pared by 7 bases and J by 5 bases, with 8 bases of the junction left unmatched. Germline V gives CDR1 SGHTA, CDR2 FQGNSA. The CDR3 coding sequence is TGTGCCAGCAAGGGGACAGGGTTTAGGACTGAAGCTTTCTTT. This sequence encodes CASKGTGFRTEAFF.

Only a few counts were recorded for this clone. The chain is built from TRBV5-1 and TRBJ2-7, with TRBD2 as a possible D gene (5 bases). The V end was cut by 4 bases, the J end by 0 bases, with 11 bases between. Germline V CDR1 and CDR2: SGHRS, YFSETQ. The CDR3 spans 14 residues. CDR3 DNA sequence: TGCGCCAGCAGCCCCGACGGGATCTCCTACGAGCAGTACTTC. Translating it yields CASSPDGISYEQYF.

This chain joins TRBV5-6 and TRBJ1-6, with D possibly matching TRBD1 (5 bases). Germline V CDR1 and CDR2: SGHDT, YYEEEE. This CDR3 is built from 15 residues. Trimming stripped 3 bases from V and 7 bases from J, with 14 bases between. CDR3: CASSSPTEANSPLHF. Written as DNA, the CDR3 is TGTGCCAGCAGCTCCCCGACAGAAGCGAATTCACCCCTCCACTTT.

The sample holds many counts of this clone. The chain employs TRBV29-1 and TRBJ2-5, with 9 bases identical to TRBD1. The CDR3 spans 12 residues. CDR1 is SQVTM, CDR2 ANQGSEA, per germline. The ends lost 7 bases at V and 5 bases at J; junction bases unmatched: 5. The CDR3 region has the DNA TGCAGCGCCGGGACAGGGCGGGAGACCCAGTACTTC. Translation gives CSAGTGRETQYF.

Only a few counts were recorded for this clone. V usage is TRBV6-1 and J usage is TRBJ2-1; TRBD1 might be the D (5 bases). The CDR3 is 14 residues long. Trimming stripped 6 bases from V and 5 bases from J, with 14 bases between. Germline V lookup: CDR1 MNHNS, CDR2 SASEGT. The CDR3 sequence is CASSPKGVNNEQFF. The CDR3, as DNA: TGTGCCAGCAGCCCCAAAGGGGTGAACAATGAGCAGTTCTTC.

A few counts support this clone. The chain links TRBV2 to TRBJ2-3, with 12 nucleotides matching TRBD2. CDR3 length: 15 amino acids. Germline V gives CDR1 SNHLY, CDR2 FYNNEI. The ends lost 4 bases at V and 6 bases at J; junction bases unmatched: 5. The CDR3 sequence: CASSATSGRRDTQYF. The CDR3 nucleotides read TGTGCCAGCAGTGCGACTAGCGGGAGACGTGATACGCAGTATTTT. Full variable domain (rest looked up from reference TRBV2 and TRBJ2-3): EPEVTQTPSHQVTQMGQEVILRCVPISNHLYFYWYRQILGQKVEFLVSFYNNEISEKSEIFDDQFSVERPDGSNFTLKIRSTKLEDSAMYFCASSATSGRRDTQYFGPGTRLTVL.

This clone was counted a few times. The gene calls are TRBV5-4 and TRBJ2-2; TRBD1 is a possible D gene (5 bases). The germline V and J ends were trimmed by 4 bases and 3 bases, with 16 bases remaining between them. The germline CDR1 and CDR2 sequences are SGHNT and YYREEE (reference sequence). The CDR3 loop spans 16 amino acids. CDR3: CASSHRAGSDTGELFF. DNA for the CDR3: TGTGCCAGCAGCCACCGGGCAGGGTCGGACACCGGGGAGCTGTTTTTT.

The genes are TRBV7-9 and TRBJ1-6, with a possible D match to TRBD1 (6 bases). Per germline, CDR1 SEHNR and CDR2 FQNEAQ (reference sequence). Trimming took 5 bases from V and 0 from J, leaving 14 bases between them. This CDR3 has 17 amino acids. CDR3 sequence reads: CASSGKQGSSYNSPLHF. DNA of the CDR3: TGTGCCAGCAGCGGAAAACAGGGTAGCTCCTATAATTCACCCCTCCACTTT.

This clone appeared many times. The CDR3 region is CASSQDWGQNNYGYTF. The CDR3 DNA reads as TGCGCCAGCAGCCAAGATTGGGGACAGAATAACTATGGCTACACCTTC. The rearrangement uses TRBV4-3 and TRBJ1-2, with 7 bases lining up with TRBD1. Germline V lookup: CDR1 LGHNA, CDR2 YSLEER. The CDR3 extends over 16 amino acids. V gave up 0 bases and J gave up 1 base; unmatched junction bases: 5.

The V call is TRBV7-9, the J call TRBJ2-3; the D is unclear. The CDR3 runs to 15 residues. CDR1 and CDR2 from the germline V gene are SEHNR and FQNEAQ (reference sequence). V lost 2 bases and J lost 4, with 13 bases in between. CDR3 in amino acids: CASSLSSRSADTQYF. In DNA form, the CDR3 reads TGTGCCAGCAGCTTATCTTCTAGATCGGCAGATACGCAGTATTTT.

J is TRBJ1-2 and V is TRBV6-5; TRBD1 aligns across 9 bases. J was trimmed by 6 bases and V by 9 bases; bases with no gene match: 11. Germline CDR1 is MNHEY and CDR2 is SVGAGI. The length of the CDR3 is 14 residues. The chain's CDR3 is CASNTGGGVNGYTF. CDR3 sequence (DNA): TGTGCCAGTAACACAGGGGGCGGAGTGAATGGCTACACCTTC.

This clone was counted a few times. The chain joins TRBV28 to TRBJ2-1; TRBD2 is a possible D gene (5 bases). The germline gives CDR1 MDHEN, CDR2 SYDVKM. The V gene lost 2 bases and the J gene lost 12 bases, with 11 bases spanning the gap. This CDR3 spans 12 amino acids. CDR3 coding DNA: TGTGCCAGCAGTTTAAAAGCCGCGGGGCAGTTCTTC. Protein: CASSLKAAGQFF.

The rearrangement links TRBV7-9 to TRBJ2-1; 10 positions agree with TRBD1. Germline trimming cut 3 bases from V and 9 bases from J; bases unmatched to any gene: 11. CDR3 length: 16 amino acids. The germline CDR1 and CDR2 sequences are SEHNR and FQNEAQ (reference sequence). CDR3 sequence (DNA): TGTGCCAGCAGCTTCCTCGTGGGACAGGGGATCGGTGAGCAGTTCTTC. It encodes CASSFLVGQGIGEQFF.

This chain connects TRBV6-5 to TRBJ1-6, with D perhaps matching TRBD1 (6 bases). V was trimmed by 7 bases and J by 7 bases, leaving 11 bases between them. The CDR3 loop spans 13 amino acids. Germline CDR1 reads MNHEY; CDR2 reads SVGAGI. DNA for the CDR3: TGTGCCAGCAACTCAGGGGAGAATTCACCCCTCCACTTT. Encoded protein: CASNSGENSPLHF.

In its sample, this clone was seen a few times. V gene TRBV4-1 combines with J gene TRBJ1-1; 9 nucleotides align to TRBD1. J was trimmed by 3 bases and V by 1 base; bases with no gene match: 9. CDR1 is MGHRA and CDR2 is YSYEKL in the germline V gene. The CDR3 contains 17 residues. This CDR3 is CASSQGLFGQGYTEAFF. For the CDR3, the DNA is TGCGCCAGCAGCCAAGGCCTATTCGGACAGGGGTACACTGAAGCTTTCTTT.

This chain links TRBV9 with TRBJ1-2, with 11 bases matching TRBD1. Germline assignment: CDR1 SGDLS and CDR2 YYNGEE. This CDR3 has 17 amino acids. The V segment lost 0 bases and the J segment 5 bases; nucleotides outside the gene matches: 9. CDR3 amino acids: CASSVGGTGGDPYGYTF. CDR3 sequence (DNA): TGTGCCAGCAGCGTAGGCGGGACAGGGGGTGACCCATATGGCTACACCTTC.

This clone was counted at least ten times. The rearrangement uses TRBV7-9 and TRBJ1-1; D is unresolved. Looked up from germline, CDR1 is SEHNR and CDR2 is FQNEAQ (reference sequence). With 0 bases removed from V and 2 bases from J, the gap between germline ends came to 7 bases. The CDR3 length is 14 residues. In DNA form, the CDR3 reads TGTGCCAGCAGCTTAGCGGGCAGAAACACTGAAGCTTTCTTT. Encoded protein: CASSLAGRNTEAFF.

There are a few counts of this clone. CDR3 protein: CASEGRGSSGNTIYF. The DNA of the CDR3 is TGTGCCAGCGAAGGCAGGGGGTCCTCTGGAAACACCATATATTTT. The V call is TRBV9, the J call TRBJ1-3, with TRBD1 identical over 7 bases. The junction had 7 bases not matched to a gene; V was cut back by 7 bases and J by 0 bases. Germline V lookup: CDR1 SGDLS, CDR2 YYNGEE. The CDR3 has 15 amino acids.

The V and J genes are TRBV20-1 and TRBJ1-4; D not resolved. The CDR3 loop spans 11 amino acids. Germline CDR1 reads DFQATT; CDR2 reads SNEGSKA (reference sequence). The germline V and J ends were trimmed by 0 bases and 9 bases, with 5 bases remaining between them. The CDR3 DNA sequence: TGCAGTGCTAGAGATCTTCAAAAACTGTTTTTT. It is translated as CSARDLQKLFF.

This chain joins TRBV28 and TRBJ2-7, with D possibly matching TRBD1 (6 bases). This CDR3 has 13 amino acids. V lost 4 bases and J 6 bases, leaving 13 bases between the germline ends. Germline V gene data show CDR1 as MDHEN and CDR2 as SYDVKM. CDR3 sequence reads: CASSSPGVLEQYF. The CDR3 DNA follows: TGTGCCAGCAGTTCCCCAGGGGTACTCGAGCAGTACTTC.

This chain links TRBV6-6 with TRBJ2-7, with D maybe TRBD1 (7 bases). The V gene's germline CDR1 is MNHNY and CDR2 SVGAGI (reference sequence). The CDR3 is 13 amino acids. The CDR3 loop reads CACAGQRPYEQYF. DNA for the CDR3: TGTGCATGCGCGGGACAGCGTCCCTACGAGCAGTACTTC.

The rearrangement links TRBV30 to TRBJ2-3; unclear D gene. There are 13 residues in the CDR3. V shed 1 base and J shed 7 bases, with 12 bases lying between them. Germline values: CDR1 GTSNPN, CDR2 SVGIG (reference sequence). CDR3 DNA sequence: TGTGCCTGGAGTGGCTGGGCTTCATATACGCAGTATTTT. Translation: CAWSGWASYTQYF.

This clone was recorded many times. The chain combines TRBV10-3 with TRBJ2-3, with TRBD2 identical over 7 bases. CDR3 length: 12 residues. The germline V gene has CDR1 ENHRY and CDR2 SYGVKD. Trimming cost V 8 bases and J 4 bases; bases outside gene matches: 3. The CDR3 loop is CAIGGDADTQYF. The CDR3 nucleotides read TGTGCCATCGGGGGGGACGCAGATACGCAGTATTTT.

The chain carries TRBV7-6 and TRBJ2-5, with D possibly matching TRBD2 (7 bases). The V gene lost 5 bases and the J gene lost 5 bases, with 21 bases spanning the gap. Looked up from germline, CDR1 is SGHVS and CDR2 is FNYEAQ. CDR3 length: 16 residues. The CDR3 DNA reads TGTGCCAGCAGCATGGACAGCGGGGTATTAGGGGAGACCCAGTACTTC. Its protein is CASSMDSGVLGETQYF.

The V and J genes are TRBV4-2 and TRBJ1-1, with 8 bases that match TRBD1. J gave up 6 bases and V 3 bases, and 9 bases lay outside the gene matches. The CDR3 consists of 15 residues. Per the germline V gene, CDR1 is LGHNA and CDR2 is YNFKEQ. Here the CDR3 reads CASSHFGQGSSEAFF. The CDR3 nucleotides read TGTGCCAGCAGCCATTTCGGACAGGGTTCCTCTGAAGCTTTCTTT.

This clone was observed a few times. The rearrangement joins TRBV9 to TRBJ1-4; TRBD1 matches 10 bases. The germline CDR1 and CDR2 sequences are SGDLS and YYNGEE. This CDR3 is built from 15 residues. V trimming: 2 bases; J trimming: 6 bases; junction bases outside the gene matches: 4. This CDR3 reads CASSVTGTGDEKLFF. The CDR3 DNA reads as TGTGCCAGCAGCGTCACCGGGACAGGGGATGAAAAACTGTTTTTT.

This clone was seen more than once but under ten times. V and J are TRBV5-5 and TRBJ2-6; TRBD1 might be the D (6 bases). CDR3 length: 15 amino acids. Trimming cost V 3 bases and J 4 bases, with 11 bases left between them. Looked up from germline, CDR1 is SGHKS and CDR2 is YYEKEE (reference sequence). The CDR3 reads CASSSSGVGANVLTF. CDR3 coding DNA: TGTGCCAGCAGCTCTTCAGGGGTCGGGGCCAACGTCCTGACTTTC.

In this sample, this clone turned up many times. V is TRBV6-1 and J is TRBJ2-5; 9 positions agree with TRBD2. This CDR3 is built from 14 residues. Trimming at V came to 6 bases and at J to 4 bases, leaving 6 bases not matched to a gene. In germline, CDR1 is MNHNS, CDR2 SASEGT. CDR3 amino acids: CASSGTSWPETQYF. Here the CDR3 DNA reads TGTGCCAGCAGCGGGACTAGCTGGCCAGAGACCCAGTACTTC.